This entry lists 7 T cell receptor beta chains sequenced from one sample in a study of CD8 T cells in Susac syndrome. Reverse transcription of roughly 0.45 to 1 ug RNA used random hexamers. TCRdb re-called the immunoSEQ multiplex PCR reads with MiXCR, one entry per CDR3 protein. Here the sample spans fewer than 90,000 distinct CDR3 sequences, 93% being singletons. Material for sequencing was CD8+ T cells from PBMCs. Receptor source: a human donor with Susac syndrome.

The count of this clonotype is one. V and J are TRBV5-4 and TRBJ2-7; 10 positions match TRBD2. The trim removed 5 bases at V and 5 bases at J, leaving 10 bases unmatched. Germline V gene data show CDR1 as SGHNT and CDR2 as YYREEE (reference sequence). CDR3 length: 15 amino acids. DNA of the CDR3: TGTGCCAGCAGGCGAGCGGGAGGGCCGATCCACGAGCAGTACTTC. Protein sequence: CASRRAGGPIHEQYF. Combining the CDR3 with reference TRBV5-4 and TRBJ2-7 gives the whole variable domain ETGVTQSPTHLIKTRGQQVTLRCSSQSGHNTVSWYQQALGQGPQFIFQYYREEENGRGNFPPRFSGLQFPNYSSELNVNALELDDSALYLCASRRAGGPIHEQYFGPGTRLTVT.

The table lists this clonotype with a few counts. This chain links TRBV28 with TRBJ2-1, with D maybe TRBD2 (5 bases). Trimming shortened V by 6 bases and J by 6 bases, and 12 bases separated the two germline ends. CDR1 and CDR2 from the germline V gene are MDHEN and SYDVKM. This CDR3 has 13 amino acids. The CDR3 DNA reads as TGTGCCAGCAGGTCGGGATGGGGCAATGAGCAGTTCTTC. This gives the protein CASRSGWGNEQFF.

The chain has TRBV27 and TRBJ1-5, with 11 bases identical to TRBD1. CDR1 MNHEY and CDR2 SMNVEV come from the germline V gene (reference sequence). J gave up 7 bases and V 0 bases, and 5 bases lay outside the gene matches. The CDR3 is made up of 16 amino acids. This CDR3 is CASSLSRTGGAQPQHF. The DNA of the CDR3 is TGTGCCAGCAGTTTATCCAGGACAGGGGGCGCGCAGCCCCAGCATTTT.

The V call is TRBV20-1, the J call TRBJ1-2; TRBD1 is a possible D gene (5 bases). Germline assignment: CDR1 DFQATT and CDR2 SNEGSKA (reference sequence). V was trimmed by 1 base and J by 8 bases, leaving 20 bases between them. The CDR3 contains 15 residues. CDR3 in amino acids: CSARVPRGLEGGYTF. CDR3 nucleotide sequence: TGCAGTGCTAGAGTCCCAAGGGGTCTCGAGGGCGGCTACACCTTC.

The chain has TRBV5-1 and TRBJ2-1; 8 nucleotides align to TRBD2. In germline, CDR1 is SGHRS, CDR2 YFSETQ. The CDR3 totals 13 residues. CDR3 coding DNA: TGCGCTTCCGGTTACGGGGGGGGGAATGAGCAGTTCTTC. This codes for CASGYGGGNEQFF.

This clonotype was detected once. The chain couples TRBV4-3 to TRBJ2-5, with 7 bases that match TRBD2. The CDR3 is made up of 17 amino acids. The J segment lost 4 bases and the V segment lost 1 base, leaving 12 bases of the junction unmatched. Germline loops: CDR1 LGHNA, CDR2 YSLEER. Written as DNA, the CDR3 is TGCGCCAGCAGCCAAGCAAACTTACTAGCGATAGGAGAGACCCAGTACTTC. Protein: CASSQANLLAIGETQYF.

This chain connects TRBV6-5 to TRBJ2-7, with 7 bases identical to TRBD1. CDR1 MNHEY and CDR2 SVGAGI come from the germline V gene. The CDR3 has 14 amino acids. V trimming: 8 bases; J trimming: 6 bases; junction bases outside the gene matches: 13. The CDR3 sequence is CASQGQALSGEQYF. CDR3 DNA: TGTGCCAGCCAAGGACAGGCTCTTTCTGGCGAGCAGTACTTC.